These T cell receptor beta chains were read from a single sample in a study of T-cell memory formation after mild COVID-19. A single record per CDR3 protein comes from TCRdb applying MiXCR to the 5' RACE reads. Of a few hundred thousand distinct CDR3 sequences listed, approximately 8% are singletons. Sequenced input: PBMCs or a T cell subset sorted from them (not recorded which). All receptors come from a man younger than 35 who had mild COVID-19 (a few samples of this study predate the infection). Cell type and time point are not known. CDR3s include the opening cysteine and the closing phenylalanine or tryptophan. Fields, in order: D gene, J gene, clone size, V gene, CDR3 DNA, CDR3 protein. A D gene is named only where the DNA matches it firmly. The listing skips clone size in some rows; elsewhere it reads once, few, many or a size class.

D: -
J: TRBJ2-7
size: few
V: TRBV20-1
DNA: TGCAGTGCTAGAGACGCGGGCAGAATCTACGAGCAGTACTTC
CDR3: CSARDAGRIYEQYF

D: -
J: TRBJ1-5
size: -
V: TRBV7-9
DNA: TGTGCCAGCAGCGTCAGAAATCAGCCCCAGCATTTT
CDR3: CASSVRNQPQHF

D: -
J: TRBJ2-7
size: many
V: TRBV7-9
DNA: TGTGCCAGCAGCTCTGCATACGAGCAGTACTTC
CDR3: CASSSAYEQYF

D: TRBD1
J: TRBJ1-2
size: -
V: TRBV7-2
DNA: TGTGCCAGCAGCCCACGACAGGGGTACTATGGCTACACCTTC
CDR3: CASSPRQGYYGYTF

D: TRBD1
J: TRBJ1-2
size: few
V: TRBV29-1
DNA: TGCAGCGTGGTCCGGAGGGACAGGTTCCCCTTC
CDR3: CSVVRRDRFPF

D: TRBD2
J: TRBJ2-1
size: -
V: TRBV20-1
DNA: TGCAGTGCACCTCGGGGGCTAGCGGGTGAGCAGTTCTTC
CDR3: CSAPRGLAGEQFF

D: -
J: TRBJ2-5
size: -
V: TRBV4-1
DNA: TGCGCCAGCAGCCAAGATAGGGGGGTCGAGACCCAGTACTTC
CDR3: CASSQDRGVETQYF

D: -
J: TRBJ1-2
size: -
V: TRBV4-1
DNA: TGCGCCAGCAGCCAAGTTGCGGGGGTTATTAACTATGGCTACACCTTC
CDR3: CASSQVAGVINYGYTF

D: -
J: TRBJ2-2
size: -
V: TRBV10-3
DNA: TGTGCCACTGGAGGAGATACGAACACCGGGGAGCTGTTTTTT
CDR3: CATGGDTNTGELFF

D: -
J: TRBJ1-1
size: -
V: TRBV6-5
DNA: TGTGCCAGCAGTTACAGGCAGAACACTGAAGCTTTCTTT
CDR3: CASSYRQNTEAFF

D: -
J: TRBJ2-1
size: few
V: TRBV7-8
DNA: TGTGCCAGCAGCTTAGAGCCCGGGACTGGGGCCAATGAGCAGTTCTTC
CDR3: CASSLEPGTGANEQFF

D: TRBD1
J: TRBJ2-7
size: many
V: TRBV7-9
DNA: TGTGCCAGCAGTTACCAGCCGGGACAGGGCTCCGAGCAGTACTTC
CDR3: CASSYQPGQGSEQYF

D: TRBD1
J: TRBJ1-2
size: many
V: TRBV5-4
DNA: TGTGCCAGCAGCTTGGCCGGGACAGGGGATTTGCATGGCTACACCTTC
CDR3: CASSLAGTGDLHGYTF

D: -
J: TRBJ2-7
size: few
V: TRBV18
DNA: TGTGCCAGCTCCAGGGTTGAGGAAGAGCAGTACTTC
CDR3: CASSRVEEEQYF

D: -
J: TRBJ1-6
size: many
V: TRBV20-1
DNA: TGCAGTGCTAGAGATCGAACAGGTTTATATAATTCACCCCTCCACTTT
CDR3: CSARDRTGLYNSPLHF

D: TRBD1
J: TRBJ1-5
size: -
V: TRBV7-8
DNA: TGTGCCAGCAGCTTCGAGGGACAGATTAGCAATCAGCCCCAGCATTTT
CDR3: CASSFEGQISNQPQHF

D: TRBD1
J: TRBJ2-5
size: few
V: TRBV7-2
DNA: TGTGCCAGCAGCATAACGACAGGGGGCGCGGGTCAAGAGACCCAGTACTTC
CDR3: CASSITTGGAGQETQYF

D: -
J: TRBJ2-5
size: few
V: TRBV11-2
DNA: TGTGCCAGCAGCACCCTTAGGGGGCAAGAGACCCAGTACTTC
CDR3: CASSTLRGQETQYF

D: TRBD1
J: TRBJ2-2
size: many
V: TRBV5-1
DNA: TGCGCCAGCAGCCCGGGACAGATAAACACCGGGGAGCTGTTTTTT
CDR3: CASSPGQINTGELFF

D: TRBD1
J: TRBJ2-6
size: many
V: TRBV2
DNA: TGTGCCAGCAGTGAGGGACAGGGGCCTGGGGCCAACGTCCTGACTTTC
CDR3: CASSEGQGPGANVLTF

D: -
J: TRBJ2-1
size: -
V: TRBV21-1
DNA: TGTGCCAGCAGCGGAGCTCCTGGGACTAGCGGGGGTCCCGCCAATGAGCAGTTCTTC
CDR3: CASSGAPGTSGGPANEQFF

D: TRBD2
J: TRBJ2-3
size: few
V: TRBV20-1
DNA: TGCAGTGCTGAGGGACTAGCTAGGACAGATACGCAGTATTTT
CDR3: CSAEGLARTDTQYF

D: -
J: TRBJ2-3
size: few
V: TRBV5-1
DNA: TGCGCCAGCGGCCAGGGGGGGATGATAGATACGCAGTATTTT
CDR3: CASGQGGMIDTQYF

D: -
J: TRBJ2-6
size: many
V: TRBV20-1
DNA: TGCAGTGCAACCTCGGGACACACCTCTGGGGCCAACGTCCTGACTTTC
CDR3: CSATSGHTSGANVLTF

D: -
J: TRBJ2-3
size: many
V: TRBV20-1
DNA: TGCAGTGCTAGAGGCGGGAGCACAGATACGCAGTATTTT
CDR3: CSARGGSTDTQYF

D: -
J: TRBJ2-3
size: many
V: TRBV7-2
DNA: TGTGCCAGCAGCTTTGAGACAGATACGCAGTATTTT
CDR3: CASSFETDTQYF

D: -
J: TRBJ2-3
size: many
V: TRBV7-2
DNA: TGTGCCAGCAGCTTAGCCCGAGACAGATACACAGATACGCAGTATTTT
CDR3: CASSLARDRYTDTQYF

D: -
J: TRBJ1-3
size: few
V: TRBV10-3
DNA: TGTGCCACCAAGGACAGCCTCTCTGGAAACACCATATATTTT
CDR3: CATKDSLSGNTIYF

D: -
J: TRBJ1-1
size: -
V: TRBV7-9
DNA: TGTGCCAGCAGCTCCCCCGGCCAGATGCTAAAAGCTTTCTTT
CDR3: CASSSPGQMLKAFF

D: -
J: TRBJ2-5
size: few
V: TRBV5-6
DNA: TGTGCCAGCAGCTTGGCCCTAGTCGTGGAGACCCAGTACTTC
CDR3: CASSLALVVETQYF

D: TRBD2
J: TRBJ2-7
size: few
V: TRBV9
DNA: TGTGCCAGCAGCGGAGGACTAGCGGGGGGCTACGAGCAGTACTTC
CDR3: CASSGGLAGGYEQYF

D: -
J: TRBJ1-4
size: few
V: TRBV6-5
DNA: TGTGCCAGCAGTCCTCTTGGGGTAGGCGAAAAACTGTTTTTT
CDR3: CASSPLGVGEKLFF

D: -
J: TRBJ2-7
size: once
V: TRBV20-1
DNA: TGCAGTGCTAGAGATCAAAGGAGGGGGCAGCACGAGCAGTACTTC
CDR3: CSARDQRRGQHEQYF